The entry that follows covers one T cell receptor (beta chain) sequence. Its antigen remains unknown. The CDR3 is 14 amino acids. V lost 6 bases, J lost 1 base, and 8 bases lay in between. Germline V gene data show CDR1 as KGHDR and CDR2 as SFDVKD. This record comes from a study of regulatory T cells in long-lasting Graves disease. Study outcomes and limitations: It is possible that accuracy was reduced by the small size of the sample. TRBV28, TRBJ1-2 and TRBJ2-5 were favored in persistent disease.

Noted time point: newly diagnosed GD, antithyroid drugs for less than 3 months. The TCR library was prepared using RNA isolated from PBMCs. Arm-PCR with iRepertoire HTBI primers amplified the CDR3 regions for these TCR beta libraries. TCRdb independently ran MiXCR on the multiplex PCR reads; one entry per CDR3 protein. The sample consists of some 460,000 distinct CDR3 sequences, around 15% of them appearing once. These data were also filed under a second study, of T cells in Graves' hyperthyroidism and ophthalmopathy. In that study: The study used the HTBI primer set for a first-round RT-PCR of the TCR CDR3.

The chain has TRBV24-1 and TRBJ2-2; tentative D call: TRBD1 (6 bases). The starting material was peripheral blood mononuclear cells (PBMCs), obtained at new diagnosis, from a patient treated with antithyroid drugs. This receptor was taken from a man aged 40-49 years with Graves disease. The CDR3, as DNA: TGTGCCACCAGTAGGACAGTGAACACCGGGGAGCTGTTTTTT. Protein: CATSRTVNTGELFF.